The clone carrying this T cell receptor beta chain was observed at least ten times. Antigen unknown. Germline CDR1 is SGDLS and CDR2 is YYNGEE. V lost 2 bases and J lost 3; bases outside the gene matches: 16. This CDR3 has 18 amino acids. This specimen comes from a study of human T cells and chemical hapten exposure. Findings and limits, study-wide: The number of TCRs over 1 in 1000 frequency stayed unchanged after DPC.

TCRdb reprocessed the 5' RACE reads via MiXCR and lists one record per CDR3 protein. In the table there are about 140,000 distinct CDR3 sequences, 3.5% to 5% of which are singletons. The starting material, unfractionated whole blood, was used for total RNA extraction. This rearrangement joins TRBV9 to TRBJ2-7, with 8 bases identical to TRBD1. The receptor was isolated from a female donor in good health. CDR3 in amino acids: CASSVNHPSGGGIYEQYF. The CDR3 DNA sequence: TGTGCCAGCAGCGTGAACCACCCCTCAGGGGGCGGTATCTACGAGCAGTACTTC.